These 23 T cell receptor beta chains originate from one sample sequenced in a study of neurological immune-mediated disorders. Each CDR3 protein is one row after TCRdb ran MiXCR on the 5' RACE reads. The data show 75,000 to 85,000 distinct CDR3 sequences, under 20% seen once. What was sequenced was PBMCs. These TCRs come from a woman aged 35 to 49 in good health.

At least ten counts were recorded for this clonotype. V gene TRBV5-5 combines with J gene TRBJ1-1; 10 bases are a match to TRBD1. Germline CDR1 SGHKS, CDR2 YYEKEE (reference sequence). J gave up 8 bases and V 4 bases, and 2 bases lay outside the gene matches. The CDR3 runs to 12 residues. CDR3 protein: CASSLDRGEAFF. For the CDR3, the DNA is TGTGCCAGCAGCCTGGACAGGGGGGAAGCTTTCTTT.

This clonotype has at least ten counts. CDR3 DNA sequence: TGTGCCAGCAGTGAAGGAATAGGACTCGTACAAGAGACCCAGTACTTC. Protein product: CASSEGIGLVQETQYF. The rearrangement joins TRBV6-1 to TRBJ2-5; TRBD2 might be the D (5 bases). Per the germline V gene, CDR1 is MNHNS and CDR2 is SASEGT. This CDR3 contains 16 residues. Trimming took off 1 base at V and 2 bases at J, with 14 bases between the two ends.

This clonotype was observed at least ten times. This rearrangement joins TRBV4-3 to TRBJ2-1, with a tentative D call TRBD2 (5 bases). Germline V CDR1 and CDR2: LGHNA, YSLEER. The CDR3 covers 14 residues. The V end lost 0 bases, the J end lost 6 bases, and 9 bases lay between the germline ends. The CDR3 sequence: CASSQDRLANEQFF. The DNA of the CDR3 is TGCGCCAGCAGCCAAGATCGGCTAGCCAATGAGCAGTTCTTC.

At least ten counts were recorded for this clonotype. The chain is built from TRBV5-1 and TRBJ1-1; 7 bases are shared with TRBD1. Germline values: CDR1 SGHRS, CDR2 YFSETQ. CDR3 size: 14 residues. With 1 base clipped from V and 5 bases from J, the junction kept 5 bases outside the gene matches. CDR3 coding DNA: TGCGCCAGCAGCTTGACAGGGGTTCGAACTGAAGCTTTCTTT. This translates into CASSLTGVRTEAFF.

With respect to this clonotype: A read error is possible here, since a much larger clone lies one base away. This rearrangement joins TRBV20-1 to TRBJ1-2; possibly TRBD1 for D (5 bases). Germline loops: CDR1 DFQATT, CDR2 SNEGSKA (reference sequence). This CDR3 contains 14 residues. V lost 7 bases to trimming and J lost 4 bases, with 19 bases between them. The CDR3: CSGRSGHLLYGYTF. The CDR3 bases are TGCAGTGGACGTTCCGGACACCTTCTCTATGGCTACACCTTC.

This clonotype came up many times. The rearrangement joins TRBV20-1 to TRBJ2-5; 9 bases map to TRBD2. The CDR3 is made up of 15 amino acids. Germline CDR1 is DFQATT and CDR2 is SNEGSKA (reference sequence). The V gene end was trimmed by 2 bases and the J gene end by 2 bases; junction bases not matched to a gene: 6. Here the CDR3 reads CSARWLAGSQETQYF. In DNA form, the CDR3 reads TGCAGTGCTAGATGGCTAGCGGGGTCTCAAGAGACCCAGTACTTC.

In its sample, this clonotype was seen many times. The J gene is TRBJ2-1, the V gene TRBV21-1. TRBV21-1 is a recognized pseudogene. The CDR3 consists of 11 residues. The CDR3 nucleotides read TGTGCCAGCAGCAAAAGGAATGAGCAGTTCTTC. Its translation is CASSKRNEQFF.

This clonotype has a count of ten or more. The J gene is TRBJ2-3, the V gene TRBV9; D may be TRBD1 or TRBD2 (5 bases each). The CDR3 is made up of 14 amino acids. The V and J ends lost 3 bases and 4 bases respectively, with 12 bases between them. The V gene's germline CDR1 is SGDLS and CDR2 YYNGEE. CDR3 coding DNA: TGTGCCAGCAGCGCTACTAGGGGATCAGATACGCAGTATTTT. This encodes CASSATRGSDTQYF.

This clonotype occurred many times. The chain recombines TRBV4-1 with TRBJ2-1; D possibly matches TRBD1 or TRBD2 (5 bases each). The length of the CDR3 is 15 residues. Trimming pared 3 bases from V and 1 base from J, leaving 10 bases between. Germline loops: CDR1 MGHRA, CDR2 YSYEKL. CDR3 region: CASSQRDGSYNEQFF. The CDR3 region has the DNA TGCGCCAGCAGCCAGAGGGACGGATCCTACAATGAGCAGTTCTTC.

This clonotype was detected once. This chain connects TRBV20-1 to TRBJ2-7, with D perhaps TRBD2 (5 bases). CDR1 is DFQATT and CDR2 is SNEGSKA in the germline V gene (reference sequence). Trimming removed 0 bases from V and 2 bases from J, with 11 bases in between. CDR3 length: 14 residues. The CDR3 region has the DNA TGCAGTGCTAGAGACTTAACGGGAACCTACGAGCAGTACTTC. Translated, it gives CSARDLTGTYEQYF.

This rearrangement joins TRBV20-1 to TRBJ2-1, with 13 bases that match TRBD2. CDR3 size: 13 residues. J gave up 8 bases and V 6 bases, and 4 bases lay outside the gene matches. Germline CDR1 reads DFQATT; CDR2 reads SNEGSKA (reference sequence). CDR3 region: CSAGTSGKDEQFF. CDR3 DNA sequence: TGCAGTGCAGGGACTAGCGGGAAGGATGAGCAGTTCTTC.

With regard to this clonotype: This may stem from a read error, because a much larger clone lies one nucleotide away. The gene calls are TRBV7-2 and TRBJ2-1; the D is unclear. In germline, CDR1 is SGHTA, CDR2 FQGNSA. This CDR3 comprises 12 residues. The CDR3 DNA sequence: TGTGCCAACAGCCAACGACTGGGTGAGCAGTTCTTC. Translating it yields CANSQRLGEQFF.

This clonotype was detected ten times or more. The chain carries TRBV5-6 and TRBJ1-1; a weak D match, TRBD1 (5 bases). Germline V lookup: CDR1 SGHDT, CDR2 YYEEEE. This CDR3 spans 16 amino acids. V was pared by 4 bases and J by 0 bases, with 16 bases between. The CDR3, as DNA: TGTGCCAGCAGCCACGACCGGGGGGGGATGAACACTGAAGCTTTCTTT. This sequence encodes CASSHDRGGMNTEAFF.

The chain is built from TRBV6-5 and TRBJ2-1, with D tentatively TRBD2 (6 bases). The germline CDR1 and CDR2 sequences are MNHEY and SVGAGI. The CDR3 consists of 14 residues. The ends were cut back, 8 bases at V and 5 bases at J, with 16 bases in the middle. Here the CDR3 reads CASRDGRRNNEQFF. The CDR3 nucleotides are TGTGCCAGCCGAGACGGGAGAAGGAACAATGAGCAGTTCTTC.

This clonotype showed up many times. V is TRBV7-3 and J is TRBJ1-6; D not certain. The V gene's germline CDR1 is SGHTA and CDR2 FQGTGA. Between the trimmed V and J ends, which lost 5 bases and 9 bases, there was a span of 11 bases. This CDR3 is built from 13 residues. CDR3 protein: CASSPTKGSPLHF. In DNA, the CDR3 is TGTGCCAGCAGCCCCACGAAGGGTTCACCCCTCCACTTT.

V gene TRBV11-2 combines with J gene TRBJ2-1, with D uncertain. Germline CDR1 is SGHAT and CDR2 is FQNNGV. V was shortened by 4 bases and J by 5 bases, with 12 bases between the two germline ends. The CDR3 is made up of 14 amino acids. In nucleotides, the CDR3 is TGTGCCAGCAGCTCCAGACTGGTGAACAATGAGCAGTTCTTC. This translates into CASSSRLVNNEQFF.

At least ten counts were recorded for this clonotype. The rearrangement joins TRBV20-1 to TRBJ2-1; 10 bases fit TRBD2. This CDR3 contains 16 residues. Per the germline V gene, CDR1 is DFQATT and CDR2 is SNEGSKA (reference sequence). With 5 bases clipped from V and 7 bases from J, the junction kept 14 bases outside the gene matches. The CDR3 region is CSASLVSGGPGNEQFF. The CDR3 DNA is TGCAGTGCTTCTCTCGTTAGCGGGGGGCCGGGGAATGAGCAGTTCTTC.

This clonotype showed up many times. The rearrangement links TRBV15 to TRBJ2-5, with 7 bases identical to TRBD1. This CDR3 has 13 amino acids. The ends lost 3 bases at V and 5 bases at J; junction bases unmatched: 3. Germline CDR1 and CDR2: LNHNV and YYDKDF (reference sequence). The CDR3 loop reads CATSRDRRETQYF. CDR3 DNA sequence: TGTGCCACCAGCAGGGACAGGCGGGAGACCCAGTACTTC.

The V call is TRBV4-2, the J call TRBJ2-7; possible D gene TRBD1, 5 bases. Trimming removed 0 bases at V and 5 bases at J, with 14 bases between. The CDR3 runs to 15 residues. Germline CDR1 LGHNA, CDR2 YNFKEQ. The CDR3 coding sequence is TGTGCCAGCAGCCAAGATCAGGGAACGTTCAACGAGCAGTACTTC. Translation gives CASSQDQGTFNEQYF.

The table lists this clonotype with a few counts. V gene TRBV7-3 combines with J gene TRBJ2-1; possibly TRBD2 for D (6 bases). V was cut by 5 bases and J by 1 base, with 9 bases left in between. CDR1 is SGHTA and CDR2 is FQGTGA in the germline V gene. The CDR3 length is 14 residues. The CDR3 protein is CASSPGLSYNEQFF. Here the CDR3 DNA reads TGTGCCAGCAGCCCAGGACTATCCTACAATGAGCAGTTCTTC.

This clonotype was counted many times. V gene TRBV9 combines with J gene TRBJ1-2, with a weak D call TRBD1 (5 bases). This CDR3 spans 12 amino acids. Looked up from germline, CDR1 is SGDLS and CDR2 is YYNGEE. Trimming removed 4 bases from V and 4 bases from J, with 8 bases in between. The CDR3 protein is CASSLGPYGYTF. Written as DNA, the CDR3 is TGTGCCAGCAGCCTGGGGCCCTATGGCTACACCTTC.

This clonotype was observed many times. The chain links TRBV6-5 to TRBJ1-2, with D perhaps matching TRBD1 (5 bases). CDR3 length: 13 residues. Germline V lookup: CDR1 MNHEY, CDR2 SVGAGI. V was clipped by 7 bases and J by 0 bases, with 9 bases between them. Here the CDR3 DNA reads TGTGCCAGCAAGGGGAGTACTAACTATGGCTACACCTTC. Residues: CASKGSTNYGYTF.

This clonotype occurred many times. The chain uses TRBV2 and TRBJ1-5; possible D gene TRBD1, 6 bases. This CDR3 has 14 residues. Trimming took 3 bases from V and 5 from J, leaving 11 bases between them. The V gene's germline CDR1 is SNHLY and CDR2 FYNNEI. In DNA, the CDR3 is TGTGCCAGCAGTGACAGGGGCGCCGATCAGCCCCAGCATTTT. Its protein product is CASSDRGADQPQHF.